Presented here are 15 T cell receptor beta chains from one specimen sequenced in a study of OX40 agonist ivuxolimab in advanced cancers. The method behind the library was the immunoSEQ multiplex PCR assay. TCRdb holds this immuneACCESS table with in-frame rearrangements only. Some clones are missing; in checked studies, unresolved V genes explain under half, and the rest has no known cause. The sample contains roughly 16,000 clones, 81% of them found a single time. Approximately 40% of the sample goes to the ten largest clones. The source was CD4+ or CD8+ T cells sorted from blood, collected in a trial of the OX40 agonist ivuxolimab. These receptors were obtained from an adult with an advanced solid tumor such as melanoma, head and neck, liver or kidney cancer.

The chain links TRBV27 to TRBJ1-2; 9 positions match TRBD1. This CDR3 region has 14 residues. Germline values: CDR1 MNHEY, CDR2 SMNVEV (reference sequence). V shed 2 bases and J 7 bases; nucleotides not matched to a gene: 5. CDR3 DNA sequence: TGTGCCAGCAGTTTAACAGGGGGCTCATTTGGCTACACCTTC. Its protein is CASSLTGGSFGYTF.

This chain uses TRBV7-9 with TRBJ1-5; D is perhaps TRBD1 (5 bases). The CDR3 covers 17 residues. V was trimmed by 5 bases and J by 0 bases, leaving 17 bases between them. CDR1 and CDR2 (germline): SEHNR, FQNEAQ (reference sequence). CDR3 in amino acids: CASSPGTRVDSNQPQHF. The CDR3 DNA is TGTGCCAGCAGCCCCGGGACCCGTGTTGATAGCAATCAGCCCCAGCATTTT.

The CDR3 bases are TGTGCCTGGAGTACCTCAGGGGGAGATACGCAGTATTTT. It translates to CAWSTSGGDTQYF. The chain is built from TRBV30 and TRBJ2-3; 7 nucleotides agree with TRBD1. From germline, CDR1 is GTSNPN and CDR2 SVGIG (reference sequence). The junction had 4 bases not matched to a gene; V was cut back by 2 bases and J by 5 bases. CDR3 size: 13 residues.

The gene calls are TRBV4-3 and TRBJ1-6, with 11 bases lining up with TRBD1. The CDR3 has 16 residues. Trimming removed 1 base from V and 9 bases from J; junction bases left unmatched: 5. CDR1 is LGHNA and CDR2 is YSLEER in the germline V gene. The CDR3 reads CASSQVIGTGGSPLHF. For the CDR3, the DNA is TGCGCCAGCAGCCAAGTAATAGGGACAGGGGGTTCACCCCTCCACTTT.

The V gene is TRBV9, the J gene TRBJ2-3; no clear D gene. CDR3 length: 13 residues. Germline assignment: CDR1 SGDLS and CDR2 YYNGEE. V dropped 2 bases and J dropped 3 bases, with 7 bases sitting between them. CDR3 protein: CASSVASTDTQYF. The CDR3 DNA follows: TGTGCCAGCAGCGTGGCAAGTACAGATACGCAGTATTTT.

V and J are TRBV19 and TRBJ1-5; tentatively, D is TRBD1 (5 bases). With 11 bases removed from V and 1 base from J, the gap between germline ends came to 15 bases. CDR1 is LNHDA and CDR2 is SQIVND in the germline V gene (reference sequence). The CDR3 loop spans 14 amino acids. CDR3 protein: CARPGEDSNQPQHF. In DNA, the CDR3 is TGTGCCCGTCCGGGGGAAGACAGCAATCAGCCCCAGCATTTT.

The gene calls are TRBV10-2 and TRBJ1-3; D is uncertain. V lost 0 bases, J lost 2 bases, and 11 bases lay in between. This CDR3 comprises 16 residues. Germline-derived CDR1 and CDR2 are WSHSY and SAAADI. The chain's CDR3 is CASSESPLSPGNTIYF. The CDR3 coding sequence is TGCGCCAGCAGTGAGTCTCCTCTTTCTCCTGGAAACACCATATATTTT.

This clone appeared a single time. CDR3 loop: CASSQGAESYNEQFF. The CDR3 coding sequence is TGTGCCAGCAGCCAAGGAGCGGAGTCCTACAATGAGCAGTTCTTC. The rearrangement uses TRBV9 and TRBJ2-1; D might be TRBD2 (5 bases). The CDR3 extends over 15 amino acids. Germline-derived CDR1 and CDR2 are SGDLS and YYNGEE. The V gene lost 4 bases and the J gene lost 1 base, with 12 bases spanning the gap.

The V gene is TRBV10-3, the J gene TRBJ1-1, with 9 bases lining up with TRBD1. Germline V gene data show CDR1 as ENHRY and CDR2 as SYGVKD. V shed 0 bases, J shed 5 bases, and the junction held 4 bases outside the gene matches. This CDR3 comprises 15 residues. The CDR3: CAISESGTGSTEAFF. CDR3 coding DNA: TGTGCCATCAGTGAGTCCGGGACAGGGTCGACTGAAGCTTTCTTT.

This clone has just one count. The V gene is TRBV4-3, the J gene TRBJ2-7, with 9 bases identical to TRBD1. The germline gives CDR1 LGHNA, CDR2 YSLEER. The junction had 1 base not matched to a gene; V was cut back by 0 bases and J by 4 bases. CDR3 length: 14 amino acids. The CDR3 sequence: CASSQDGTGYEQYF. CDR3 in DNA: TGCGCCAGCAGCCAAGATGGGACAGGGTACGAGCAGTACTTC.

This clone was seen at least ten times. This rearrangement joins TRBV27 to TRBJ2-7, with TRBD1 as a possible D gene (5 bases). Looked up from germline, CDR1 is MNHEY and CDR2 is SMNVEV (reference sequence). This CDR3 spans 14 amino acids. The V end lost 3 bases, the J end lost 2 bases, and 11 bases lay between the germline ends. The CDR3 here is CASSFGRVAYEQYF. For the CDR3, the DNA is TGTGCCAGCAGTTTCGGCAGGGTAGCCTACGAGCAGTACTTC.

The CDR3 sequence is CASSIDRPSSNQPQHF. The CDR3 DNA reads TGTGCCAGTAGTATAGATCGCCCGAGTAGCAATCAGCCCCAGCATTTT. J is TRBJ1-5 and V is TRBV19; D not resolved. V was shortened by 0 bases and J by 0 bases, with 9 bases between the two germline ends. Germline V gives CDR1 LNHDA, CDR2 SQIVND (reference sequence). The CDR3 contains 16 residues.

This clone was counted once. The chain carries TRBV7-2 and TRBJ1-1; D possibly corresponds to TRBD1 (5 bases). From germline, CDR1 is SGHTA and CDR2 FQGNSA. V dropped 2 bases and J dropped 0 bases, with 10 bases sitting between them. The CDR3 length is 15 residues. The CDR3 loop reads CASSLSGRMNTEAFF. The CDR3 coding sequence is TGTGCCAGCAGCTTATCGGGACGGATGAACACTGAAGCTTTCTTT.

The CDR3 loop is CASSLYQGRSQPQHF. The DNA of the CDR3 is TGTGCCAGCAGTTTATATCAGGGAAGAAGCCAGCCCCAGCATTTT. V usage is TRBV27 and J usage is TRBJ1-5; possibly TRBD1 for D (5 bases). The CDR3 runs 15 residues. Germline V gives CDR1 MNHEY, CDR2 SMNVEV (reference sequence). V lost 1 base to trimming and J lost 7 bases, with 14 bases between them.

The chain employs TRBV9 and TRBJ1-2, with 9 nucleotides matching TRBD1. CDR1 is SGDLS, CDR2 YYNGEE, per germline. This CDR3 has 12 amino acids. Trimming removed 6 bases from V and 6 bases from J; junction bases left unmatched: 3. For the CDR3, the DNA is TGTGCCAGCAACAGGGGGCCGGATGGCTACACCTTC. Translated, it gives CASNRGPDGYTF. Full variable domain (rest looked up from reference TRBV9 and TRBJ1-2): DSGVTQTPKHLITATGQRVTLRCSPRSGDLSVYWYQQSLDQGLQFLIQYYNGEERAKGNILERFSAQQFPDLHSELNLSSLELGDSALYFCASNRGPDGYTFGSGTRLTVV.